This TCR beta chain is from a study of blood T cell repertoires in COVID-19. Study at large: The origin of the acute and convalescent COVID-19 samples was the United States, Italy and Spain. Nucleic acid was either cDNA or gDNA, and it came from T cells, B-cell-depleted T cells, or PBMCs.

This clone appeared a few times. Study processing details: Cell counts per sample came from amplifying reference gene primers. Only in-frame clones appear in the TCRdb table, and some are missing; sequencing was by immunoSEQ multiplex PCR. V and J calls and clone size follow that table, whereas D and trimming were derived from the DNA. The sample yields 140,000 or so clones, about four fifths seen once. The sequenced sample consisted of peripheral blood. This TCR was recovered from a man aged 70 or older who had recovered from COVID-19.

CDR3: CASRLGLAVQETQYF. The CDR3 DNA follows: TGTGCCAGCAGACTGGGACTAGCGGTTCAAGAGACCCAGTACTTC. The chain has TRBV6-5 and TRBJ2-5; 11 nucleotides agree with TRBD2. The CDR3 runs to 15 residues. CDR1 and CDR2 (germline): MNHEY, SVGAGI. The trim removed 6 bases at V and 2 bases at J, leaving 5 bases unmatched.